These T cell receptor beta chains were read from a single sample in a study of cytomegalovirus exposure and HLA in healthy donors. TCRdb keeps only in-frame clones here, not all; method: immunoSEQ multiplex PCR. This listing includes some 83,000 clones. What was sequenced was PBMCs. The source is a young woman in good health and CMV-seronegative. Each CDR3 is given with its conserved first and last residue. A D gene is named only where the DNA matches it firmly.

d_call	j_call	v_call	cdr3_nt	cdr3_aa
TRBD2	TRBJ2-3	TRBV4-1	TGCGCCAGCAGCCAAGCAGGACTAGCGGGGAGAAGCGATACGCAGTATTTT	CASSQAGLAGRSDTQYF
-	TRBJ1-1	TRBV6-1	TGTGCCAGCAGTTTACAGGGAAAAACTGAAGCTTTCTTT	CASSLQGKTEAFF
-	TRBJ2-2	TRBV6-1	TGTGCCAGCCTGGACGAGGGGAACACCGGGGAGCTGTTTTTT	CASLDEGNTGELFF
-	TRBJ2-6	TRBV18	TGTGCCAGCTCACCACCGGGCAGGGCACCTGGGGCCAACGTCCTGACTTTC	CASSPPGRAPGANVLTF
-	TRBJ2-4	TRBV7-9	TGTGCCAGCAGCTTTATGGAGGGCCAAAACATTCAGTACTTC	CASSFMEGQNIQYF
-	TRBJ1-2	TRBV2	TGTGCCAGCTTGGGGACTATAAGCTATGGCTACACCTTC	CASLGTISYGYTF
TRBD2	TRBJ2-3	TRBV6-1	TGTGCCAGCAGTGGACTAGCGGGAAGCACAGATACGCAGTATTTT	CASSGLAGSTDTQYF
TRBD1	TRBJ2-7	TRBV6-1	TGTGCCAGCAGTGCAACCGGGACAGGGGGTAGGAAGTACTTC	CASSATGTGGRKYF
TRBD2	TRBJ2-3	TRBV5-4	TGTGCCAGCAGCTTGGGGCTAGCGGGGGTGGATACGCAGTATTTT	CASSLGLAGVDTQYF
TRBD1	TRBJ2-7	TRBV30	TGTGCCTGGAGTGTTAGGGGGCGAGGAGCTTCCGAGCAGTACTTC	CAWSVRGRGASEQYF
TRBD1	TRBJ1-2	TRBV29-1	TGCAGCGTAGATACAGGGGAGTTCTATGGCTACACCTTC	CSVDTGEFYGYTF
-	TRBJ2-7	TRBV30	TGTGCCTGGAGTGTAACTGGGGCGCTGATCCCCGAGCAGTACTTC	CAWSVTGALIPEQYF
-	TRBJ2-7	TRBV6-1	TGTGCCAGCAGTACAGGGATTCCCTACGAGCAGTACTTC	CASSTGIPYEQYF
TRBD1	TRBJ2-1	TRBV30	TGTGCCTGGAACAGGGGGCCAAACAATGAGCAGTTCTTC	CAWNRGPNNEQFF
-	TRBJ1-1	TRBV5-4	TGTGCCAGCAGCCCGGGGGGGATCACTGAAGCTTTCTTT	CASSPGGITEAFF
-	TRBJ2-3	TRBV29-1	TGCAGCGTTGATACAGACACAGATACGCAGTATTTT	CSVDTDTDTQYF
-	TRBJ2-2	TRBV7-8	TGTGCCAGCAGCTTAAGAGGGCTTAACACCGGGGAGCTGTTTTTT	CASSLRGLNTGELFF
TRBD1	TRBJ2-2	TRBV19	TGTGCCAGTCGGGACAGGGGAGACACCGGGGAGCTGTTTTTT	CASRDRGDTGELFF
-	TRBJ1-5	TRBV5-6	TGTGCCAGCAGCTTGGGAGGCCGAGTAATGGAGCCCCAGCATTTT	CASSLGGRVMEPQHF
-	TRBJ1-5	TRBV27	TGTGCCAGCAGTTTATTCAAGGGGTCCAATCAGCCCCAGCATTTT	CASSLFKGSNQPQHF
TRBD1	TRBJ1-1	TRBV4-1	TGCGCCAGCACGAGCTGGCAGGGGGCAGAAGCTTTCTTT	CASTSWQGAEAFF
TRBD2	TRBJ2-1	TRBV5-1	TGCGCCAGCAGCTTGGGCGGAGCGGGGGGACCCTACAATGAGCAGTTCTTC	CASSLGGAGGPYNEQFF